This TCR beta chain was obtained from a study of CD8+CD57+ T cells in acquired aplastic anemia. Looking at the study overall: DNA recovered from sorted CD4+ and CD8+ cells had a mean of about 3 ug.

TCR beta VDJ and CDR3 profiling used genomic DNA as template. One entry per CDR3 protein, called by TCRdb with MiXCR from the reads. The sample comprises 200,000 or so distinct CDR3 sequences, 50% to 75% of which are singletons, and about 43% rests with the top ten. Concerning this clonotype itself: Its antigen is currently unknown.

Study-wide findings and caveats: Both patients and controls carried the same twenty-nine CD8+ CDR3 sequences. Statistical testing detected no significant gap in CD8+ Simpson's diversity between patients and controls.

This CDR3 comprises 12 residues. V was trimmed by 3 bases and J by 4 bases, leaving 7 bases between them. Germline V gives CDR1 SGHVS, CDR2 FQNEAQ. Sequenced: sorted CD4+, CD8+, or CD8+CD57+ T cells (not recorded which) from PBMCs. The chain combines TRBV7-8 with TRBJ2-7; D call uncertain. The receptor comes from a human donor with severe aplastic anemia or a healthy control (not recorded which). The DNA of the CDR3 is TGTGCCAGCAGCTTCGACGGGTACGAGCAGTACTTC. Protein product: CASSFDGYEQYF.